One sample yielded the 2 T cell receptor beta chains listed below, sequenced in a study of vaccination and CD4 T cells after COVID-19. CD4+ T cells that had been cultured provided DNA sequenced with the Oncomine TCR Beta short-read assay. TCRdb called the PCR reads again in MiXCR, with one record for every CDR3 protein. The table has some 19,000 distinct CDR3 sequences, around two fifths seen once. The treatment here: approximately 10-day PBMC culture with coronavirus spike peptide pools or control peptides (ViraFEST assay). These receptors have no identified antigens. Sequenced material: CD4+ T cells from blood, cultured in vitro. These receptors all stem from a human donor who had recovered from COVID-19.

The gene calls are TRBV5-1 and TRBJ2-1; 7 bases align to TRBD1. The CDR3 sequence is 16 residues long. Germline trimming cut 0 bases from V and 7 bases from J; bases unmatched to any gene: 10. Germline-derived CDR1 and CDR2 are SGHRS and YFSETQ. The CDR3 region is CASSLGGTVSGNEQFF. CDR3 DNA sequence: TGCGCCAGCAGCTTGGGAGGGACAGTCAGTGGGAATGAGCAGTTCTTC.

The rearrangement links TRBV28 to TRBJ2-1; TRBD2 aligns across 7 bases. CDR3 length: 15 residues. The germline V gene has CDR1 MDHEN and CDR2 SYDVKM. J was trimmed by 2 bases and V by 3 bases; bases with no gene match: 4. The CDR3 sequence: CASSLRAGAYNEQFF. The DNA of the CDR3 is TGTGCCAGCAGTTTGCGCGCGGGGGCCTACAATGAGCAGTTCTTC.